One and the same sample provided the 2 T cell receptor beta chains below, sequenced in a study of beta chain features in type 1 diabetes. Expressed TCRB transcripts were sequenced, since all the RNA that had been isolated was reverse transcribed. The table came from immunoSEQ multiplex PCR; TCRdb's copy has only in-frame clones and leaves some out. Of 680,000 or so clones in the sample, 15% are singletons; the top ten hold around 0.1%. The specimen sequenced was naive CD4+ T cells from blood. Receptor source: a man aged 18 to 29 in good health.

This clone was counted between two and nine times. V gene TRBV6-6 combines with J gene TRBJ2-7; TRBD1 matches at 8 bases. Germline-derived CDR1 and CDR2 are MNHNY and SVGAGI (reference sequence). The CDR3 covers 15 residues. After removal of 0 bases from V and 5 bases from J, the junction contained 6 bases not matched to a gene. This CDR3 is CASSYSGAGGNEQYF. CDR3 nucleotide sequence: TGTGCCAGCAGTTACTCGGGGGCAGGGGGCAACGAGCAGTACTTC.

This rearrangement joins TRBV9 to TRBJ1-2, with TRBD1 as a possible D gene (5 bases). The length of the CDR3 is 17 residues. Trimming stripped 2 bases from V and 2 bases from J, with 19 bases between. Germline V gene sequence: CDR1 SGDLS, CDR2 YYNGEE. The CDR3: CASSVGRGWVENYGYTF. The CDR3 coding sequence is TGTGCCAGCAGCGTTGGAAGGGGTTGGGTTGAGAACTATGGCTACACCTTC.